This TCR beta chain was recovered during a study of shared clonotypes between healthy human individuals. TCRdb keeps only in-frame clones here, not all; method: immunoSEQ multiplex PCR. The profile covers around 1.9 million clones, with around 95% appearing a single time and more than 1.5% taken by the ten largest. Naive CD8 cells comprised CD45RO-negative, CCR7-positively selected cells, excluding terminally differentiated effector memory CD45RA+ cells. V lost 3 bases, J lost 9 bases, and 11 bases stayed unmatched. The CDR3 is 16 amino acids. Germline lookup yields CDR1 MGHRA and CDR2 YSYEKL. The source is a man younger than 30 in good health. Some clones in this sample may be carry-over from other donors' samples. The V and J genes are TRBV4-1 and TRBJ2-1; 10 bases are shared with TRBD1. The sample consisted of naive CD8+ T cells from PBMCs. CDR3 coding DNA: TGCGCCAGCAGCCAGTTTACCGGGACAGGGGTCGGTGAGCAGTTCTTC. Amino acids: CASSQFTGTGVGEQFF.